This TCR beta chain originates from a study of shared clonotypes between healthy human individuals. Study results and limitations: Investigators collected only blood, and repertoires in tissues likely differ.

Adults of Caucasian background living in Nashville, Tennessee made up all donors. Unsorted samples used tens of millions of PBMCs for genomic DNA. Original methodology: Junction-only immunoSEQ sequences carried no quality scores, so filtering differed. TCRdb's copy holds only in-frame clones and misses some; the assay was immunoSEQ multiplex PCR. V, J and clone size are taken as reported in that table, and D and trimming were inferred from the DNA itself. The data hold about 520,000 clones, with 81% observed a single time. A remark on this clone: What it recognizes is unknown.

The CDR3 is 12 residues long. Per germline, CDR1 MDHEN and CDR2 SYDVKM. V was clipped by 3 bases and J by 6 bases, with 6 bases between them. The V and J genes are TRBV28 and TRBJ1-5; D is ambiguous. Sequenced material: PBMCs. The sequence came from a woman between 35 and 50 years old in good health. Some clones in this sample may be carry-over from other donors' samples. The CDR3 coding sequence is TGTGCCAGCAGTTTGGCTATTCAGCCCCAGCATTTT. It specifies CASSLAIQPQHF.